These 21 T cell receptor beta chains came from one sample sequenced in a study of T cells in localized non-small cell lung cancer. Clones were read by immunoSEQ multiplex PCR, and TCRdb kept only the in-frame ones, dropping some. The sample carries 1,000 to 1,500 clones, approximately 35% recorded once. Sequenced material: lung tumor tissue, taken before any cancer treatment. The source of these receptors is a woman between 18 and 50 years old with stage I lung adenocarcinoma.

The chain links TRBV12-1 to TRBJ1-1; whether TRBD1, the table's D call, matches the DNA was not checked. TRBV12-1 represents a pseudogene. This CDR3 contains 16 residues. CDR3 sequence: CASSFTGVGTNTEAFF. CDR3 nucleotide sequence: TGTGCCAGCAGCTTTACAGGGGTGGGAACGAACACTGAAGCTTTCTTT.

This clone occurred a few times. The rearrangement links TRBV7-6 to TRBJ2-1; the D gene is possibly TRBD2 (6 bases). V dropped 5 bases and J dropped 9 bases, with 26 bases sitting between them. The CDR3 sequence is 17 residues long. CDR1 and CDR2 (germline): SGHVS, FNYEAQ. The CDR3 spells CASSPRQPGGTKSEQFF. CDR3 nucleotide sequence: TGTGCCAGCAGCCCTAGACAGCCTGGCGGGACGAAGTCTGAGCAGTTCTTC. Filled out from reference TRBV7-6 and TRBJ2-1, the complete variable domain reads GAGVSQSPRYKVTKRGQDVALRCDPISGHVSLYWYRQALGQGPEFLTYFNYEAQQDKSGLPNDRFSAERPEGSISTLTIQRTEQRDSAMYRCASSPRQPGGTKSEQFFGPGTRLTVL.

This clone was counted only a few times. The chain couples TRBV9 to TRBJ2-7, with TRBD1 matching 7 bases. Germline trimming cut 4 bases from V and 5 bases from J; bases unmatched to any gene: 12. The CDR3 runs 15 residues. Germline assignment: CDR1 SGDLS and CDR2 YYNGEE. CDR3 coding DNA: TGTGCCAGCAGCCCCCTGGGGGACAGTCGTCACGAGCAGTACTTC. This sequence encodes CASSPLGDSRHEQYF.

V is TRBV28 and J is TRBJ1-2, with D possibly TRBD1 on 6 matching bases. CDR3 size: 14 residues. V was cut by 5 bases and J by 7 bases, with 17 bases left in between. Germline lookup yields CDR1 MDHEN and CDR2 SYDVKM. Written as DNA, the CDR3 is TGTGCCAGCAGTCCTAGAGTCAGGGGCGGTGGCTACACCTTC. Its translation: CASSPRVRGGGYTF.

This clone showed up just a few times. J is TRBJ2-3 and V is TRBV10-3, with 8 bases fitting TRBD2. The CDR3 is 14 amino acids. The trim removed 10 bases at V and 2 bases at J, leaving 8 bases unmatched. Germline values: CDR1 ENHRY, CDR2 SYGVKD. CDR3 in amino acids: CASLLSGNTDTQYF. In DNA, the CDR3 is TGTGCCAGCCTACTTAGCGGGAACACAGATACGCAGTATTTT.

This clone was picked up a small number of times. The V gene is TRBV9, the J gene TRBJ2-1, with TRBD2 as a possible D gene (5 bases). This CDR3 comprises 13 residues. V was pared by 3 bases and J by 3 bases, with 7 bases between. CDR1 SGDLS and CDR2 YYNGEE come from the germline V gene. In DNA, the CDR3 is TGTGCCAGCAGCGCCGGACTCTACAATGAGCAGTTCTTC. Translation gives CASSAGLYNEQFF.

This clone was detected only a few times. An end of the junction does not agree with germline; a read error may underlie this. The genes are TRBV6-8 and TRBJ1-3, with TRBD1 as a possible D gene (6 bases). The CDR3 is 16 residues long. The germline gives CDR1 MNHGY, CDR2 SAAAGT. CDR3 nucleotide sequence: TGTGCCAGCAATTACCCCGGACAGCGCTCTGGAAACACCATATATTTT. The encoded protein is CASNYPGQRSGNTIYF.

The chain combines TRBV18 with TRBJ2-1; D is uncertain. Germline V CDR1 and CDR2: KGHSH, LQKENI. V lost 3 bases and J lost 0, with 18 bases in between. This CDR3 is built from 18 residues. CDR3 DNA: TGTGCCAGCTCACCCAGAAGGGATACGTCTAGCTCCTACAATGAGCAGTTCTTC. Translation: CASSPRRDTSSSYNEQFF.

This clone was seen a handful of times. V and J are TRBV6-8 and TRBJ2-3; D may be TRBD2 (5 bases). The germline gives CDR1 MNHGY, CDR2 SAAAGT. The V gene lost 5 bases and the J gene lost 6 bases, with 18 bases spanning the gap. This CDR3 region has 15 residues. The CDR3 DNA follows: TGTGCCAGCAGTCTTGGACTCACCCTGCGGGATACGCAGTATTTT. Translated, it gives CASSLGLTLRDTQYF.

The chain joins TRBV15 to TRBJ2-1, with D possibly TRBD2 on 6 matching bases. Germline CDR1 reads LNHNV; CDR2 reads YYDKDF (reference sequence). The CDR3 is 15 residues long. Trimming removed 5 bases from V and 2 bases from J, with 13 bases in between. CDR3 in amino acids: CATSPQRAAYNEQFF. DNA for the CDR3: TGTGCCACCAGCCCCCAGCGGGCGGCCTACAATGAGCAGTTCTTC.

By sample fraction, this clone is medium-sized. The chain combines TRBV12-2 with TRBJ2-3; the table's D call of TRBD2 was not tested on the DNA. TRBV12-2 is assigned pseudogene status. The CDR3 length is 17 residues. CDR3 loop: CASNRMTRFSERGHIEF. CDR3 bases: TGTGCCAGTAACCGAATGACTAGGTTTAGCGAGAGGGGTCACATAGAGTTT.

This clone has only a few counts. The chain links TRBV6-8 to TRBJ2-5; D perhaps matches TRBD2 (5 bases). With 2 bases removed from V and 2 bases from J, the gap between germline ends came to 6 bases. Germline CDR1 reads MNHGY; CDR2 reads SAAAGT. The CDR3 runs to 13 residues. The CDR3, as DNA: TGTGCCAGCAGTTACCGGGGACAAGAGACCCAGTACTTC. Translation gives CASSYRGQETQYF.

By frequency in the sample, this clone is medium-sized. This rearrangement joins TRBV11-3 to TRBJ2-1; D is possibly TRBD1 or TRBD2 (5 bases each). The CDR3 runs 16 residues. With 5 bases removed from V and 3 bases from J, the gap between germline ends came to 17 bases. Germline assignment: CDR1 SGHNT and CDR2 YENEEA. CDR3 coding DNA: TGTGCCAGCAGCCTTACCGGGACCGGCTACTACAATGAGCAGTTCTTC. Translation gives CASSLTGTGYYNEQFF.

The chain recombines TRBV28 with TRBJ1-2; no clear D gene. CDR3 length: 13 amino acids. V lost 8 bases, J lost 4 bases, and 14 bases lay in between. Germline CDR1 reads MDHEN; CDR2 reads SYDVKM. The CDR3 protein is CASSVRRAYGYTF. CDR3 in DNA: TGTGCCAGCTCGGTAAGGAGGGCCTATGGCTACACCTTC.

This clone was recorded a few times. The chain joins TRBV10-3 to TRBJ2-5; 7 nucleotides match TRBD1. V shed 0 bases, J shed 5 bases, and the junction held 3 bases outside the gene matches. Germline V gene sequence: CDR1 ENHRY, CDR2 SYGVKD. This CDR3 has 14 amino acids. Here the CDR3 reads CAISESTGVETQYF. The CDR3 coding sequence is TGTGCCATCAGTGAGTCCACAGGGGTCGAGACCCAGTACTTC.

The chain is built from TRBV19 and TRBJ2-5; a possible D gene is TRBD1 (5 bases). The germline V gene encodes CDR1 LNHDA and CDR2 SQIVND (reference sequence). V shed 2 bases and J shed 5 bases, with 12 bases lying between them. The CDR3 covers 14 residues. CDR3 loop: CASSISGWGETQYF. In nucleotides, the CDR3 is TGTGCCAGTAGTATAAGTGGTTGGGGCGAGACCCAGTACTTC.

The chain recombines TRBV10-2 with TRBJ2-7; 8 nucleotides line up with TRBD2. CDR3 length equals 19 residues. Germline V gene sequence: CDR1 WSHSY, CDR2 SAAADI. V lost 8 bases, J lost 2 bases, and 23 bases stayed unmatched. Here the CDR3 DNA reads TGCGCCAGCCGGAGAGGGTGGGCGCAATCTCGGGGGGGGACCTACGAGCAGTACTTC. Protein sequence: CASRRGWAQSRGGTYEQYF.

The gene calls are TRBV1 and TRBJ2-5; the D call of TRBD1 is as the table states it, not checked on the DNA. TRBV1 is deemed a pseudogene. The CDR3 spans 15 residues. The DNA of the CDR3 is TGCGCCAGCAGCCAGGCGGGACAGGGTGGGGAGACCCAGTACTTC. Protein product: CASSQAGQGGETQYF.

This chain connects TRBV28 to TRBJ1-1; D possibly corresponds to TRBD1 (5 bases). Germline values: CDR1 MDHEN, CDR2 SYDVKM. The CDR3 length is 14 residues. V was pared by 4 bases and J by 0 bases, with 9 bases between. CDR3 DNA sequence: TGTGCCAGCAGTTATACAGGAATGAACACTGAAGCTTTCTTT. Amino acid sequence: CASSYTGMNTEAFF. The entire variable domain, with the rest obtained from reference TRBV28 and TRBJ1-1, is as follows: DVKVTQSSRYLVKRTGEKVFLECVQDMDHENMFWYRQDPGLGLRLIYFSYDVKMKEKGDIPEGYSVSREKKERFSLILESASTNQTSMYLCASSYTGMNTEAFFGQGTRLTVV.

The rearrangement uses TRBV6-8 and TRBJ2-7; tentatively, D is TRBD2 (5 bases). CDR3 size: 15 residues. Trimming removed 2 bases at V and 1 base at J, with 12 bases between. The germline V gene encodes CDR1 MNHGY and CDR2 SAAAGT. CDR3 DNA: TGTGCCAGCAGTTACGGAGCGGAAACATCCTACGAGCAGTACTTC. This gives the protein CASSYGAETSYEQYF.

This clone was seen a few times. This chain links TRBV6-8 with TRBJ2-1; a possible D gene is TRBD2 (6 bases). CDR1 is MNHGY, CDR2 SAAAGT, per germline. V lost 8 bases to trimming and J lost 4 bases, with 12 bases between them. The CDR3 has 13 residues. CDR3 loop: CASGRGNYNEQFF. CDR3 sequence (DNA): TGTGCCAGCGGACGGGGGAATTACAATGAGCAGTTCTTC.